This T cell receptor beta chain was sequenced for a study of cytomegalovirus exposure and HLA in healthy donors. The germline V gene has CDR1 MNHEY and CDR2 SMNVEV (reference sequence). The CDR3 totals 16 residues. Trimming left V 5 bases short and J 0 bases short, with 14 bases between. The PCR had 60 Vbeta and 13 Jbeta primers. Methods used by the authors: As a later analysis found, there were about 80 million unique TCR beta chains, of which around 9.9 million were shared. Sequenced by immunoSEQ multiplex PCR; TCRdb stores in-frame clones only, minus some. That table supplies the V and J calls and clone size; D and trimming were determined from the DNA. The ten most abundant clones cover roughly 0.98% of a sample with about 210,000 clones.

This sequence originates from a woman aged 25 to 39 in good health and CMV-seropositive. This chain uses TRBV27 with TRBJ2-1; D may be TRBD1 (5 bases). What was sequenced was PBMCs. The DNA for the CDR3 is TGTGCCAGCAGTCTACAGGCCATTAGCTCCTACAATGAGCAGTTCTTC. Translated, it gives CASSLQAISSYNEQFF.